This T cell receptor beta chain was identified during a study of T cells in Graves' hyperthyroidism and ophthalmopathy. Background on the study: Peripheral blood was acquired at first diagnosis, ahead of any therapy whatsoever.

From RNA transcripts, TCR beta CDR3 regions were amplified. The study used the HTBI primer set for a first-round RT-PCR of the TCR CDR3. One entry per CDR3 protein, called by TCRdb with MiXCR from the multiplex PCR reads. This table has fewer than 450,000 distinct CDR3 sequences, roughly 20% appearing once. The CDR3 loop spans 14 amino acids. V was shortened by 6 bases and J by 7 bases, with 18 bases between the two germline ends. This clonotype has at least ten counts. Its antigen is as yet unknown. General study findings and limits: Most expanded thyroid clonotypes above 0.001 recurred in blood.

The rearrangement uses TRBV12-3 or TRBV12-4 and TRBJ2-5; D remains unclear. Sample: blood. This clonotype was obtained from a man between 18 and 35 years old with Graves' ophthalmopathy. The CDR3 loop reads CASSPRTPVGTQYF. As DNA, the CDR3 is TGTGCCAGCAGCCCCAGGACGCCGGTCGGGACCCAGTACTTC.